This TCR beta chain was identified in a study of long-term antiretroviral therapy in people with HIV. The CDR3 runs to 14 residues. V lost 3 bases, J lost 8 bases, and 6 bases stayed unmatched. Germline lookup yields CDR1 LNHNV and CDR2 YYDKDF (reference sequence). The study's findings and limits: It was observed that HIV repertoires exhibited narrower CDR3 length ranges than controls. Subsequent to ART, diversity was augmented yet persisted below that of transplant donor controls.

Note on this clone: Its antigen is not identified.

The assay, immunoSEQ v3.0, was run at survey level. Using immunoSEQ multiplex PCR, the repertoire was profiled, and TCRdb retains in-frame clones only, with some absent. The data show around 21,000 clones, about 91% seen once. The receptor was isolated from a man aged 18-30 years with HIV. Sequenced material: unsorted PBMCs, taken 2.1 years after starting antiretroviral therapy. The genes are TRBV15 and TRBJ2-7; TRBD2 matches 11 bases. The CDR3 nucleotides are TGTGCCACCAGCAGGAGGGGACTAGCGGACCAGCAGTACTTC. Translated: CATSRRGLADQQYF.